These T cell receptor beta chains were read from a single sample in a study of Ad26.COV2.S vaccination and SARS-CoV-2 variants. Some clones are missing from TCRdb's copy, which holds only in-frame ones; the method was immunoSEQ multiplex PCR. The sample contains roughly 390,000 clones, about 85% of which appear only once. This specimen consisted of peripheral blood, obtained in a trial of Ad26.COV2.S vaccine versus placebo. These receptor sequences come from a person aged 18-65 years who received the Ad26.COV2.S COVID-19 vaccine or a placebo. CDR3s include the opening cysteine and the closing phenylalanine or tryptophan. D genes are given only for firm matches. Not every row has a clone size; where given, it reads once, few, many or a size class.

clone size,V gene,J gene,D gene,CDR3 DNA,CDR3 protein
NA,TRBV12-5,TRBJ2-1,NA,TGTGCTAGTGGTTTGTGGCCAGGCGGTGAGCAGTTCTTC,CASGLWPGGEQFF
NA,TRBV4-3,TRBJ1-2,TRBD1,TGCGCCAGCAGCCAAACCATGGGGGGGACAGGCTATGGCTACACCTTC,CASSQTMGGTGYGYTF
once,TRBV7-8,TRBJ1-2,TRBD1,TGTGCCAGCAGCAGACAGGGGTATAACTATGGCTACACCTTC,CASSRQGYNYGYTF
NA,TRBV19,TRBJ1-5,NA,TGTGCCAGTAACCGGGGGGTGGGTTTAAGCAATCAGCCCCAGCATTTT,CASNRGVGLSNQPQHF
NA,TRBV7-8,TRBJ2-1,NA,TGTGCCAGCAGATCCGGGGGGCCCGGCTCCTACAATGAGCAGTTCTTC,CASRSGGPGSYNEQFF
NA,TRBV7-2,TRBJ1-2,TRBD1,TGTGCCAGCAGCCCAAGACAGGGCATTGGCTACACCTTC,CASSPRQGIGYTF
NA,TRBV24-1,TRBJ1-2,NA,TGTGCCACCAGTGACCCTTTCGGGGCTGGCTACACCTTC,CATSDPFGAGYTF
NA,TRBV6-6,TRBJ2-7,NA,TGTGCCAGCAGTGGGGACTGGGGATACGAGCAGTACTTC,CASSGDWGYEQYF
NA,TRBV5-4,TRBJ2-3,TRBD2,TGTGCCAGCAGCTACTATAGCGGGGGGGACACAGATACGCAGTATTTT,CASSYYSGGDTDTQYF
NA,TRBV29-1,TRBJ1-2,TRBD1,TGCAGCGTTGCGTATGGGACAGGGGATGGCTACACCTTC,CSVAYGTGDGYTF
NA,TRBV5-5,TRBJ2-5,NA,TGTGCCAGCAGCTTACGGAGGGGGGGCGGAGAGACCCAGTACTTC,CASSLRRGGGETQYF
few,TRBV6-6,TRBJ1-1,TRBD1,TGTGCCAGCAGTTCCAGGGGGGCGAACACTGAAGCTTTCTTT,CASSSRGANTEAFF
NA,TRBV11-2,TRBJ2-7,NA,TGTGCCAGCAGCTACTCGGGGGCTTTCTCCTACGAGCAGTACTTC,CASSYSGAFSYEQYF
NA,TRBV6-1,TRBJ1-5,NA,TGTGCCAGCAGTGGAGAAGTAGGCGTTGGCCCTATACCCCAGCATTTT,CASSGEVGVGPIPQHF
NA,TRBV5-5,TRBJ1-4,NA,TGTGCCAGCAGCTCTACCACAGGGTTCGATGAAAAACTGTTTTTT,CASSSTTGFDEKLFF
NA,TRBV7-9,TRBJ1-1,NA,TGTGCCAGCAGCTCACCGGAGGGGCTCGACACTGAAGCTTTCTTT,CASSSPEGLDTEAFF
NA,TRBV10-3,TRBJ2-5,TRBD2,TGTGCCATCAGTGTACTAGCGGGGGGGCGAGAGACCCAGTACTTC,CAISVLAGGRETQYF
NA,TRBV6-5,TRBJ2-3,TRBD1,TGTGCCAGCACCCGCCGGGACAGGATAACAGATACGCAGTATTTT,CASTRRDRITDTQYF
NA,TRBV2,TRBJ1-4,NA,TGTGCCAGCAGGAGGACAGATTACGACAAGTCTAATGAAAAACTGTTTTTT,CASRRTDYDKSNEKLFF
NA,TRBV5-6,TRBJ2-3,TRBD1,TGTGCCAGCAGCTTGAGGGGGCTTCTCACAGATACGCAGTATTTT,CASSLRGLLTDTQYF
NA,TRBV7-9,TRBJ1-4,NA,TGTGCCAGCAGCTTAGCGTTCCAAAACGTGGCTAATGAAAAACTGTTTTTT,CASSLAFQNVANEKLFF
NA,TRBV5-1,TRBJ2-7,NA,TGCGCCAGCCGCTCTACAGGGTATGGCGAGCAGTACTTC,CASRSTGYGEQYF
NA,TRBV18,TRBJ1-2,TRBD1,TGTGCCAGCTCACCAGGAGACAGGGAGGTCTATGGCTACACCTTC,CASSPGDREVYGYTF
NA,TRBV25-1,TRBJ2-1,NA,TGTGCCAGCAGTGGGGGGTATGAGCAGTTCTTC,CASSGGYEQFF
NA,TRBV5-4,TRBJ2-7,NA,TGTGCCAGCAGCCCGGGACTCCAGGGGACCTACGAGCAGTACTTC,CASSPGLQGTYEQYF
NA,TRBV5-4,TRBJ2-2,TRBD2,TGTGCCAGCAGCTTCGGGGGGAGGCCGAACACCGGGGAGCTGTTTTTT,CASSFGGRPNTGELFF
NA,TRBV6-5,TRBJ1-5,NA,TGTGCCAGCAGGACCTACTCAGCCCCCGGTCAGCCCCAGCATTTT,CASRTYSAPGQPQHF